The next 4 T cell receptor beta chains were all read from a single sample in a study of beta chain features in type 1 diabetes (dated by TCRdb to between 2017 and 2018). The method was the immunoSEQ multiplex PCR assay. The entire amount of isolated RNA was reverse transcribed using the High Capacity cDNA Reverse Transcription Kit, so the sequenced TCRB transcripts were expressed ones. This immuneACCESS table, as held by TCRdb, lists in-frame sequences with V and J called but not all clones. Of the missing ones, under half trace to an unresolved V gene in checked studies; the others have no known cause. In this sample the table shows about 410,000 clones, roughly 13% of which occur a single time. Roughly 0.035% of the sample belongs to the ten largest clones. Input material: naive CD4+ T cells from blood. In light of the paper, this sample's cell subset or site label describes: true naive CD4+ T cells. The source of these receptors is a man in his thirties or forties in good health.

This clone has a handful of counts. The V gene is TRBV27, the J gene TRBJ1-5; 7 bases agree with TRBD1. Germline CDR1 and CDR2: MNHEY and SMNVEV (reference sequence). The V gene end was trimmed by 1 base and the J gene end by 2 bases; junction bases not matched to a gene: 2. This CDR3 is 15 amino acids long. CDR3 region: CASSLFTGGNQPQHF. In nucleotides, the CDR3 is TGTGCCAGCAGTTTATTCACAGGGGGCAATCAGCCCCAGCATTTT.

This clone was seen only a few times. This sequence joins TRBV30 and TRBJ1-2; 7 bases fit TRBD1. The CDR3 runs 15 residues. V trimming: 0 bases; J trimming: 3 bases; junction bases outside the gene matches: 7. The germline V gene has CDR1 GTSNPN and CDR2 SVGIG (reference sequence). This CDR3 is CAWSVRRQGDYGYTF. The CDR3, as DNA: TGTGCCTGGAGTGTACGGCGTCAGGGGGACTATGGCTACACCTTC.

V usage is TRBV29-1 and J usage is TRBJ2-7; no clear D. The CDR3 length is 13 residues. CDR1 and CDR2 (germline): SQVTM, ANQGSEA. Trimming left V 7 bases short and J 5 bases short, with 18 bases between. CDR3 DNA sequence: TGCAGCGCCGCTTCTTCGGCCCCTGACGAGCAGTACTTC. It yields the protein CSAASSAPDEQYF.

This chain joins TRBV7-9 and TRBJ1-2; D not resolved. V was cut by 1 base and J by 3 bases, with 9 bases left in between. In germline, CDR1 is SEHNR, CDR2 FQNEAQ (reference sequence). The CDR3 has 14 residues. The CDR3 coding sequence is TGTGCCAGCAGCTTAGGCGACGGATACTATGGCTACACCTTC. It yields the protein CASSLGDGYYGYTF.